This T cell receptor beta chain was profiled in a study of blood T cell repertoires in COVID-19 (dated by TCRdb to the early 2020s). In terms of the full investigation: For ImmuneRACE Cohort 3, a participant was defined as recovered based on two consecutive negative NP/OP PCR tests, clearance by a healthcare professional, or resolution of symptoms. The prospective study material was composed of cDNA or gDNA derived from T cells, B-cell-depleted T cells, or PBMCs. Where available, HLA class I and class II types were obtained from metadata supplied by the sample provider rather than from assay-based typing. The sample metadata nearly always contained a de-identified subject ID, COVID-19 status, age in years and sex. The samples were drawn from two sources: the first 160 participants of the ongoing ImmuneRACE study, and 950 to 1,500 subjects contributed by 6 global collaborators. Samples from collaborators originated in the United States, Italy and Spain and spanned both the acute and convalescent phases of COVID-19. The repertoires were made available in a free public database intended to serve as a resource for research on the immune response to SARS-CoV-2. Deeply sampled blood TCRbeta repertoires from subjects exposed to, actively infected with, or recovered from COVID-19 were included in the dataset.

As regards this clone: The specificity of this receptor is unknown. No quality values exist for individual bases; no much larger clone is one base distant.

From cysteine to phenylalanine, the CDR3 is 17 amino acids long. Only the CDR3 DNA stays, 51 bases, in frame from base 1. Trimming removed 0 bases from V and 7 bases from J; the gene matches leave 10 bases unexplained. CDR1 and CDR2 were assigned from the germline V gene (reference sequence) as MNHEY and SMNVEV. Participants in the prospective study were aged roughly 18 to 100 years, lived in more than 20 United States geographic areas, and enrolled through a virtual design. To assign participants to cohorts, the prospective study relied on clinical history that participants themselves reported in a screening survey and a study questionnaire. Mobile phlebotomists in the prospective study collected whole blood, serum and a nasopharyngeal or oropharyngeal swab from every participant. Additional blood draws and questionnaires over an approximately two-month period could optionally be provided by prospective study participants. Blood samples from the prospective study were shipped frozen or at room temperature prior to DNA extraction.

General conclusions and limits of the study: The amount of clinical and demographic metadata varied by source and participant and was provided uncurated.

The immunoSEQ Assay, a bias-controlled multiplex PCR, was used to amplify TCRbeta CDR3 regions from genomic DNA. For the original study's pipeline: Within the assay, amplification of reference gene primers was used to estimate how many nucleated cells each sample contained. To quantify the absolute abundance of each unique TCRbeta CDR3 rearrangement, sequence reads were collapsed and filtered. Productive Simpson clonality was computed per sample as the square root of Simpson's diversity index over productive rearrangements. Entries here come from immuneACCESS through TCRdb and include only in-frame sequences with V and J called. Some clones fail to appear in such tables; in the studies checked, an unresolved V gene covers under half of the shortfall, and the cause of the remainder is unknown. V, J and clone size were drawn from that table, and D and trimming were deduced from the DNA. Within this sample are approximately 190,000 clones, with approximately 90% of them counted one time only. The ten top clones hold under 30% of the sample.

Sample: PBMCs or T cells enriched from blood (not recorded which). The V and J genes are TRBV27 and TRBJ2-1, with 9 bases in between that match TRBD2. The clonotype originates from a woman aged 40 to 50 in a cohort exposed to, infected with or recovered from COVID-19 (not recorded which). The bases read TGTGCCAGCAGTTTATCGGTAGGCGGGGGGGCCGGTAATGAGCAGTTCTTC. It translates as CASSLSVGGGAGNEQFF.